Listed below are T cell receptor beta chains from one sample, sequenced in a study of Ad26.COV2.S vaccination and SARS-CoV-2 variants. Sequenced by immunoSEQ multiplex PCR; TCRdb stores in-frame clones only, minus some. The sample carries 300,000 to 350,000 clones, around 90% recorded once. Material: peripheral blood, obtained in a trial of Ad26.COV2.S vaccine versus placebo. These receptors all come from a person between 18 and 65 years old who received the Ad26.COV2.S COVID-19 vaccine or a placebo. The CDR3 runs from the conserved cysteine through the conserved F or W. Fields, in order: D gene, J gene, clone size, V gene, CDR3 protein, CDR3 DNA. A D gene is named only where the DNA matches it firmly. Size is omitted from some rows. Given values are once, few, many or a class for expanded clones.

TRBD2,TRBJ2-1,few,TRBV6-4,CASRPHSGRANEQFF,TGTGCCAGCAGACCCCATAGCGGGAGGGCGAATGAGCAGTTCTTC
TRBD1,TRBJ1-5,-,TRBV28,CASSPTGGAYQPQHF,TGTGCCAGCAGCCCTACAGGGGGCGCGTATCAGCCCCAGCATTTT
TRBD2,TRBJ2-5,-,TRBV7-2,CASSSGLLAGKQETQYF,TGTGCCAGCAGCTCTGGCCTACTAGCGGGGAAACAAGAGACCCAGTACTTC
TRBD1,TRBJ2-2,-,TRBV27,CASSIDRGANTGELFF,TGTGCCAGCAGCATCGACAGGGGGGCGAACACCGGGGAGCTGTTTTTT
-,TRBJ2-7,-,TRBV6-2/TRBV6-3,CASSPSSGALGF,TGTGCCAGCAGTCCCTCTTCCGGGGCGCTGGGCTTC
TRBD1,TRBJ2-3,-,TRBV3-1/TRBV3-2,CASSQAGTGGWVDTQYF,TGTGCCAGCAGCCAAGCTGGGACAGGGGGCTGGGTAGATACGCAGTATTTT
TRBD1,TRBJ1-1,once,TRBV29-1,CSVSYQGEKNTEAFF,TGCAGCGTCTCGTACCAGGGGGAGAAAAACACTGAAGCTTTCTTT
TRBD2,TRBJ2-3,few,TRBV6-6,CALGGGTGDTQYF,TGTGCCCTCGGCGGGGGGACGGGGGATACGCAGTATTTT
-,TRBJ2-3,once,TRBV5-1,CASSLLPGETDTQYF,TGCGCCAGCAGCTTGTTACCGGGAGAGACAGATACGCAGTATTTT
-,TRBJ1-3,-,TRBV9,CASSVAQDLGNTIYF,TGTGCCAGCAGCGTAGCTCAGGACCTGGGAAACACCATATATTTT
-,TRBJ2-3,-,TRBV7-2,CASSLVGGVDTQYF,TGTGCCAGCAGCTTAGTCGGGGGCGTAGATACGCAGTATTTT
-,TRBJ1-1,-,TRBV29-1,CSVEKGPVGEAFF,TGCAGCGTTGAAAAAGGTCCGGTAGGTGAAGCTTTCTTT
-,TRBJ2-2,once,TRBV11-2,CASSLVGGTGELFF,TGTGCCAGCAGCTTAGTCGGTGGCACCGGGGAGCTGTTTTTT
-,TRBJ2-1,-,TRBV7-9,CASSLQGGEEQFF,TGTGCCAGCAGCTTACAAGGGGGGGAAGAGCAGTTCTTC
-,TRBJ2-1,-,TRBV29-1,CSVEAGRNEQFF,TGCAGCGTTGAAGCGGGGAGGAATGAGCAGTTCTTC
TRBD1,TRBJ1-2,few,TRBV3-1/TRBV3-2,CASSQVGTGASGYTF,TGTGCCAGCAGCCAAGTAGGGACAGGGGCGTCTGGCTACACCTTC
TRBD2,TRBJ2-7,-,TRBV27,CASSGTSGSYGQYF,TGTGCCAGCTCCGGGACTAGCGGTTCCTACGGGCAGTACTTC
-,TRBJ1-2,-,TRBV7-9,CASSLRNGYTF,TGTGCCAGCAGCCTCCGGAATGGCTACACCTTC
TRBD2,TRBJ2-2,-,TRBV7-9,CASSRGTSLNHRSGELFF,TGTGCCAGCAGCCGGGGGACTAGCCTTAACCATAGGAGCGGGGAGCTGTTTTTT
-,TRBJ1-5,-,TRBV6-6,CASSQEAVSQHF,TGTGCCAGCAGTCAAGAGGCCGTGTCCCAGCATTTT
-,TRBJ2-1,-,TRBV19,CAIPVQYNRATKHSYNEQFF,TGTGCCATACCAGTACAATATAACAGGGCCACAAAACACTCCTACAATGAGCAGTTCTTC
TRBD2,TRBJ2-1,once,TRBV5-1,CASSQGLAAYNEQFF,TGCGCCAGCAGCCAGGGACTAGCTGCATACAATGAGCAGTTCTTC
-,TRBJ2-1,-,TRBV9,CASSVFAASESDEQFF,TGTGCCAGCAGCGTATTTGCGGCTAGCGAATCCGATGAGCAGTTCTTC
-,TRBJ1-2,-,TRBV4-3,CASSQDRPIYGYTF,TGCGCCAGCAGCCAAGATCGGCCGATCTATGGCTACACCTTC
TRBD1,TRBJ2-1,-,TRBV6-6,CASSYSKGTGGVEQFF,TGTGCCAGCAGTTACTCAAAGGGGACAGGGGGGGTTGAGCAGTTCTTC
TRBD2,TRBJ2-3,-,TRBV4-3,CASSQNEGLAGGTSTDTQYF,TGCGCCAGCAGCCAAAACGAGGGACTAGCGGGGGGGACTAGCACAGATACGCAGTATTTT
TRBD2,TRBJ2-2,-,TRBV6-6,CASSPRASLIAGGGNTGELFF,TGTGCCAGCAGTCCCCGTGCAAGTCTTATTGCGGGAGGAGGGAACACCGGGGAGCTGTTTTTT
TRBD2,TRBJ2-4,-,TRBV7-2,CASARQGTSGRIGNIQYF,TGTGCCAGCGCGCGCCAAGGGACTAGCGGGAGGATAGGGAACATTCAGTACTTC
-,TRBJ2-5,-,TRBV12-3/TRBV12-4,CASERGRGETQYF,TGTGCCAGCGAGAGGGGGCGGGGGGAGACCCAGTACTTC
-,TRBJ1-1,-,TRBV29-1,CSVFAMNTEAFF,TGCAGCGTATTCGCCATGAACACTGAAGCTTTCTTT
-,TRBJ2-3,-,TRBV14,CASSHLKGRGPDTQYF,TGTGCCAGCAGCCACCTGAAGGGGAGGGGGCCAGATACGCAGTATTTT
-,TRBJ1-1,-,TRBV7-2,CASSSPRAGVGNTEAFF,TGTGCCAGCAGCTCACCCCGCGCAGGGGTTGGGAACACTGAAGCTTTCTTT
-,TRBJ1-1,-,TRBV2,CASSEWGQNTEAFF,TGTGCCAGCAGTGAATGGGGACAGAACACTGAAGCTTTCTTT
TRBD1,TRBJ1-1,-,TRBV27,CASSSSAGGTEAFF,TGTGCCAGCAGTTCCTCGGCAGGGGGGACTGAAGCTTTCTTT
-,TRBJ2-3,-,TRBV5-6,CASSYARTDTQYF,TGTGCCAGCAGCTATGCCCGGACAGATACGCAGTATTTT
-,TRBJ1-5,-,TRBV7-2,CASSLVANQPQHF,TGTGCCAGCAGCTTAGTCGCGAATCAGCCCCAGCATTTT
TRBD2,TRBJ2-7,-,TRBV19,CASSSRGAGGPYEQYF,TGTGCCAGTAGTTCCCGAGGAGCGGGGGGGCCCTACGAGCAGTACTTC